This entry lists 26 T cell receptor beta chains sequenced from one sample in a study of monozygotic twins with inflammatory bowel disease. TCRdb processed the 5' RACE reads again and assigns one entry to each CDR3 protein, with no DNA. The listing contains some 330,000 distinct CDR3 sequences. The sequenced sample consisted of blood. All receptors derive from a human donor with ulcerative colitis or Crohn's disease, or a healthy co-twin of an affected twin (not recorded which).

J is TRBJ1-4 and V is TRBV15; TCRdb's D call of TRBD1 is untestable without DNA. CDR1 is LNHNV and CDR2 is YYDKDF in the germline V gene (reference sequence). The CDR3 contains 12 residues. Here the CDR3 reads CATRTTGEKLFF.

The rearrangement uses TRBV24-1 and TRBJ2-7; TCRdb's D call of TRBD1 is untestable without DNA. The CDR3 spans 15 residues. Germline CDR1 KGHDR, CDR2 SFDVKD. CDR3 amino acids: CATSDRDRGLHEQYF.

The rearrangement links TRBV6-2 or TRBV6-3 to TRBJ2-7. Per germline, CDR1 MNHEY and CDR2 SVGEGT. This CDR3 comprises 11 residues. CDR3 region: CASSHTYGQYF.

The chain recombines TRBV20-1 with TRBJ2-1. CDR3 length: 16 amino acids. Germline CDR1 DFQATT, CDR2 SNEGSKA (reference sequence). The CDR3 loop reads CSARDLGSSTYNEQFF.

This chain's CDR3 is CATSDTGIWDEQFF. V usage is TRBV24-1 and J usage is TRBJ2-1; the TRBD1 assignment by TCRdb is unverifiable without DNA. The CDR3 is made up of 14 amino acids. The germline gives CDR1 KGHDR, CDR2 SFDVKD.

This rearrangement joins TRBV7-2 to TRBJ1-6. Germline lookup yields CDR1 SGHTA and CDR2 FQGNSA. The CDR3 covers 13 residues. The CDR3 region is CASSFRTNSPLHF. The full variable domain, its missing parts supplied by reference TRBV7-2 and TRBJ1-6, is GAGVSQSPSNKVTEKGKDVELRCDPISGHTALYWYRQSLGQGLEFLIYFQGNSAPDKSGLPSDRFSAERTGGSVSTLTIQRTQQEDSAVYLCASSFRTNSPLHFGNGTRLTVT.

This chain links TRBV3-1 with TRBJ1-2. The CDR3 runs 14 residues. The germline V gene has CDR1 LGHDT and CDR2 YNNKEL (reference sequence). The CDR3 loop is CASSQGKGMDGYTF.

The chain carries TRBV29-1 and TRBJ1-4; TCRdb gives TRBD1 as the D gene, but with no DNA this cannot be confirmed. The CDR3 covers 12 residues. From germline, CDR1 is SQVTM and CDR2 ANQGSEA. This CDR3 reads CSVGNRGEKLFF.

This rearrangement joins TRBV29-1 to TRBJ2-7; TCRdb outputs TRBD1, but without DNA this stays unchecked. From germline, CDR1 is SQVTM and CDR2 ANQGSEA. The CDR3 is 15 amino acids. The CDR3 reads CSVVFATGGMYEQYF.

This chain connects TRBV27 to TRBJ2-7; without DNA, the TCRdb call of TRBD2 cannot be checked. Germline V gene sequence: CDR1 MNHEY, CDR2 SMNVEV (reference sequence). The CDR3 sequence is 13 residues long. CDR3 amino acids: CASRNSAAYEQYF.

The chain couples TRBV20-1 to TRBJ2-7; TCRdb designates TRBD1, a call that cannot be tested without DNA. The germline V gene encodes CDR1 DFQATT and CDR2 SNEGSKA (reference sequence). The CDR3 has 13 residues. CDR3 region: CSAGKTGGYEQYF.

The genes are TRBV12-3 or TRBV12-4 and TRBJ1-2; the TRBD1 assignment by TCRdb is unverifiable without DNA. This CDR3 spans 13 amino acids. CDR3: CATQSRGLYGYTF.

The chain recombines TRBV6-5 with TRBJ2-3; the TRBD1 assignment by TCRdb is unverifiable without DNA. The CDR3 loop spans 14 amino acids. The germline V gene encodes CDR1 MNHEY and CDR2 SVGAGI. CDR3 amino acids: CASSYWGDTDTQYF.

V and J are TRBV2 and TRBJ2-1; no DNA is available, so the TRBD2 call from TCRdb remains unchecked. There are 16 residues in the CDR3. Germline V CDR1 and CDR2: SNHLY, FYNNEI. The CDR3 loop reads CASSERGTSGLREQFF.

This sequence joins TRBV20-1 and TRBJ1-5; the D gene TCRdb calls, TRBD1, cannot be checked with no DNA. The CDR3 totals 15 residues. From germline, CDR1 is DFQATT and CDR2 SNEGSKA (reference sequence). The CDR3 here is CSARETGKDNQPQHF.

The V gene is TRBV7-2, the J gene TRBJ2-1. This CDR3 spans 16 amino acids. CDR1 is SGHTA and CDR2 is FQGNSA in the germline V gene. CDR3 amino acids: CASSLVGQGVHNEQFF.

The chain has TRBV6-1 and TRBJ2-7. There are 14 residues in the CDR3. The germline V gene encodes CDR1 MNHNS and CDR2 SASEGT. CDR3: CASSPPGEFYEQYF.

This rearrangement joins TRBV7-2 to TRBJ2-4; TCRdb gives TRBD2 as the D gene, but with no DNA this cannot be confirmed. The germline gives CDR1 SGHTA, CDR2 FQGNSA. This CDR3 spans 14 amino acids. CDR3 amino acids: CASSSGGVQNIQYF.

This chain links TRBV15 with TRBJ1-5. From germline, CDR1 is LNHNV and CDR2 YYDKDF (reference sequence). The CDR3 runs to 14 residues. The CDR3 is CATSPAIIDQPQHF.

The chain's CDR3 is CASSLRAGRSAATNEKLFF. The chain is built from TRBV5-1 and TRBJ1-4; TCRdb selects TRBD1, and the lack of DNA leaves this call unchecked. This CDR3 comprises 19 residues. Per the germline V gene, CDR1 is SGHRS and CDR2 is YFSETQ.

The chain combines TRBV5-1 with TRBJ2-6; TCRdb's D call of TRBD1 is untestable without DNA. Germline CDR1 SGHRS, CDR2 YFSETQ. This CDR3 region has 18 residues. The CDR3 region is CASSTKTVTPAGANVLTF.

The genes are TRBV9 and TRBJ2-6. Germline V gene sequence: CDR1 SGDLS, CDR2 YYNGEE. This CDR3 comprises 14 residues. The CDR3 region is CTSSEYSGANVLTF.

V is TRBV10-3 and J is TRBJ1-4; the TRBD1 assignment by TCRdb is unverifiable without DNA. CDR1 ENHRY and CDR2 SYGVKD come from the germline V gene. The CDR3 consists of 17 residues. This chain's CDR3 is CAISESPGGGTNEKLFF.

The gene calls are TRBV10-3 and TRBJ2-7. The CDR3 totals 13 residues. Germline V gives CDR1 ENHRY, CDR2 SYGVKD. CDR3 protein: CAIMAKTSYEQYF.

CDR3 loop: CASFKGGGAPTGELFF. The chain recombines TRBV12-3 or TRBV12-4 with TRBJ2-2; with no DNA, the TCRdb D assignment of TRBD1 cannot be verified. The CDR3 is 16 amino acids.

The chain links TRBV20-1 to TRBJ2-3. Looked up from germline, CDR1 is DFQATT and CDR2 is SNEGSKA (reference sequence). The CDR3 runs 16 residues. This CDR3 reads CSARDRLAGSTDTQYF.